This TCR beta chain is drawn from a study of Graves' ophthalmopathy and Graves' hyperthyroidism (dated by TCRdb to about 2018). Study-wide context: Peripheral blood was collected before any treatment was given, at the time of initial diagnosis. An independent validation cohort was composed of 18 hyperthyroidism patients and more than 15 patients who later progressed from hyperthyroidism to ophthalmopathy. After sampling, hyperthyroidism patients received methimazole starting at 30 mg daily, and ophthalmopathy patients received high-dose intravenous methylprednisolone. The 95 to 100 discovery patients were randomly divided into training and test sets at a 7:3 ratio. A discovery set of more than 90 patients (43 ophthalmopathy, around 57 stable hyperthyroidism) was enrolled to explore V-J signatures distinguishing ophthalmopathy from hyperthyroidism. T-cell repertoires of thyroid tissue and blood were compared in several hyperthyroidism patients. In total, over 130 blood samples were TCR-sequenced: 40 to 45 ophthalmopathy, 75 hyperthyroidism and approximately 17 hyperthyroidism-to-ophthalmopathy patients. To tell Graves' ophthalmopathy apart from Graves' hyperthyroidism, and to predict which patients would progress to ophthalmopathy, the study relied on TCR beta repertoire signatures. Study-level results and caveats: Ophthalmopathy was separated from stable hyperthyroidism by the 13-signature model with more than 85% sensitivity and 81% to 83% specificity in cross-validation and with 80%/75% in the test set. In validation, the model predicted ophthalmopathy progression with about 70% sensitivity and roughly 72% specificity; more than ten predicted patients were CT-confirmed with GO in a median of about 7.1 months. No statistical method was used to predetermine the sample size, and group allocation was not hidden from the investigators. Among expanded thyroid clonotypes with frequency above 0.001, most also showed up in blood, which suggests that blood repertoires may reflect the thyroid immune response.

For repertoire sequencing, the TCR beta CDR3 regions were amplified from RNA transcripts. HTBI primers and the Qiagen OneStep RT-PCR kit were used in a first-round RT-PCR, which was followed by a second-round multiplex PCR, size selection and purification. Libraries were sequenced on an Illumina HiSeq2000 using paired-end 100 bp reads. Per the source publication's procedure: SOAPnuke was used to process the reads, removing any read that contained adapters or uncalled bases, had a mean Phred below 15, or lacked an exact match to the constant primer or identifier. High-quality paired reads were merged with COPE v1.2.5. Clonotypes were defined as unique nucleotide sequences and were aligned to IMGT TRB V, D and J references using MiTCR v1.1. The analysis was limited to V-J combinations with a frequency above 0.0001, which together covered over 98% of repertoires. For each V-J combination, a TCR clonal expansion and chaos score was defined as F50 clonal expansion divided by the chaos observed in the TCRdist matrix. Welch's t-statistics and random forest were used to reduce features to 13 V-J combinations, which were fed into a naive Bayes classifier. The similarity between thyroid and blood repertoires was quantified using the Morisita-Horn index. In-frame beta chains were kept once TCRdb had trimmed the public reads at Q25 with fastp and called clones with MiXCR. Every CDR3 protein is listed once, alongside the most common genes and DNA of its rows. TCRdb, not the original authors, processed these V and J calls. Within this sample are about 620,000 distinct CDR3 sequences, with about a fifth of them counted one time only. The ten largest make up roughly 6.9% of the sample.

CDR1 and CDR2, looked up from the germline V gene, are KGHSH and LQKENI. The junction carries 14 bases between V and J, which are trimmed by 2 bases and 1 base respectively. The CDR3 starts with the cysteine, ends with the phenylalanine, and has 16 residues. The CDR3 DNA has 48 bases and is translated from base 1. A patient counted as having stable hyperthyroidism if there was no progression to ophthalmopathy within 18 months of follow-up. Patients with hyperthyroidism were aged 18 to 65 years, had been newly diagnosed, and had a disease duration of less than 2 months. Patients were excluded if they had other autoimmune diseases, uncontrolled infections, pregnancy or lactation. Clinical symptoms, serum thyroxine, TRAb, thyroid ultrasound and orbital computed tomography formed the basis of the diagnosis. Ficoll-Paque density gradient centrifugation was used to isolate PBMCs from 8 to 10 ml of fresh peripheral blood. Total RNA was extracted with Trizol reagent and quality-checked on an Agilent 2100 Bioanalyzer.

Details on this clonotype: There is no known antigen for this receptor. No base quality values were provided; no much bigger clone lies one nucleotide off.

The source material was peripheral blood. This receptor chain uses TRBV18 and TRBJ1-1; a tentative D match to TRBD1 spans 6 bases. The TCR originated in a woman under 30 with stable Graves' hyperthyroidism. Some clones in this sample may be carry-over from other donors' samples. Donor details come from another sample of the same person, matched by shared clones. The CDR3 region: CASSPFQRTENTEAFF. The DNA reads as follows: TGTGCCAGCTCACCATTTCAACGGACAGAGAACACTGAAGCTTTCTTT. The CDR3, completed at both ends by the reference TRBV18 and TRBJ1-1 genes, gives the full variable domain NAGVMQNPRHLVRRRGQEARLRCSPMKGHSHVYWYRQLPEEGLKFMVYLQKENIIDESGMPKERFSAEFPKEGPSILRIQQVVRGDSAAYFCASSPFQRTENTEAFFGQGTRLTVV.